Listed below are T cell receptor beta chains from one sample, sequenced in a study of cytomegalovirus exposure and HLA in healthy donors. Produced via immunoSEQ multiplex PCR; TCRdb's table is partial and in-frame only. The sample carries roughly 120,000 clones, less than 80% recorded once. Sample: PBMCs. The receptors originated from a woman between 40 and 55 years old in good health and CMV-seropositive. Each CDR3 is given without its conserved first and last residue. A D gene is named only where the DNA matches it firmly.

J: TRBJ1-1; V: TRBV30; D: NA; CDR3: AWGEGSTEAF
J: TRBJ2-3; V: TRBV4-1; D: TRBD2; CDR3: ASSHPGLAGPGTQY
J: TRBJ2-3; V: TRBV11-2; D: TRBD2; CDR3: ASSPRIHTSGTDTQY
J: TRBJ2-1; V: TRBV11-3; D: TRBD1; CDR3: ASSSLGTAEQF
J: TRBJ1-1; V: TRBV2; D: TRBD1; CDR3: ASSKTILTGFTEAF
J: TRBJ1-1; V: TRBV7-9; D: NA; CDR3: ASRERVNTEAF
J: TRBJ1-3; V: TRBV4-3; D: NA; CDR3: AGSQDSGSGNTIY
J: TRBJ2-7; V: TRBV7-9; D: TRBD1; CDR3: ASSSNSQGANSYEQY
J: TRBJ2-7; V: TRBV27; D: NA; CDR3: ASSPARGGEQY
J: TRBJ1-1; V: TRBV28; D: NA; CDR3: ASSGHPGDAKDTEAF
J: TRBJ1-6; V: TRBV14; D: NA; CDR3: ASSHVMGGNSPLH
J: TRBJ2-3; V: TRBV19; D: NA; CDR3: ASSSSNPSTDTQY
J: TRBJ2-1; V: TRBV5-1; D: NA; CDR3: ASSLQESEQF
J: TRBJ2-1; V: TRBV7-6; D: TRBD2; CDR3: ASSPLGGWDEQF
J: TRBJ2-1; V: TRBV5-4; D: TRBD2; CDR3: ASSAGLAGVSNEQF
J: TRBJ2-2; V: TRBV9; D: TRBD2; CDR3: ASRRTDLGLAANTGELF
J: TRBJ2-7; V: TRBV29-1; D: TRBD1; CDR3: SATGTGSYEQY
J: TRBJ1-4; V: TRBV7-3; D: NA; CDR3: ASSLFRGEKLF
J: TRBJ2-7; V: TRBV6-1; D: TRBD2; CDR3: ASSGGTSGMGYEQY
J: TRBJ1-4; V: TRBV6-1; D: NA; CDR3: ASRPGEAAKLF
J: TRBJ2-1; V: TRBV4-3; D: NA; CDR3: ASSQERGRAYNEQF
J: TRBJ2-5; V: TRBV30; D: NA; CDR3: AWSVSEGETQY
J: TRBJ2-7; V: TRBV29-1; D: TRBD1; CDR3: SVRQGFYEQY
J: TRBJ2-1; V: TRBV11-2; D: TRBD2; CDR3: ASSGGRANEQF
J: TRBJ2-1; V: TRBV5-5; D: NA; CDR3: ASSLRQGRVNEQF
J: TRBJ2-7; V: TRBV5-1; D: TRBD1; CDR3: ASGETGTGVDEQY
J: TRBJ1-1; V: TRBV9; D: NA; CDR3: ASSVYLSPPAF
J: TRBJ2-2; V: TRBV2; D: NA; CDR3: ASSEAETGELF
J: TRBJ2-7; V: TRBV4-1; D: NA; CDR3: ASSQGLDVFYEQY
J: TRBJ1-4; V: TRBV7-2; D: NA; CDR3: ASSPQPVKPRGYEKLF
J: TRBJ2-7; V: TRBV19; D: NA; CDR3: ASSTTGYYEQY
J: TRBJ2-1; V: TRBV27; D: TRBD2; CDR3: ASGPLAGEIDEQF
J: TRBJ1-1; V: TRBV4-1; D: NA; CDR3: ASSQVAGMNTEAF
J: TRBJ2-5; V: TRBV4-2; D: TRBD2; CDR3: ASSQLPGLAGGGTQY
J: TRBJ2-3; V: TRBV28; D: TRBD2; CDR3: AAGGGVPGQITDTQY
J: TRBJ2-7; V: TRBV12-5; D: NA; CDR3: ASGLVSRPGLYEQY
J: TRBJ2-1; V: TRBV7-9; D: TRBD2; CDR3: ASLHSGSSYNEQF
J: TRBJ2-1; V: TRBV4-3; D: TRBD2; CDR3: ASSPGLVGGLEQF
J: TRBJ1-1; V: TRBV2; D: NA; CDR3: ASIRLAGANTEAF
J: TRBJ1-5; V: TRBV11-2; D: TRBD1; CDR3: ASSAGTGNQPQH
J: TRBJ2-1; V: TRBV4-2; D: TRBD2; CDR3: ASSQEAGISSYNEQF
J: TRBJ2-5; V: TRBV4-3; D: TRBD2; CDR3: ASSQDGAGVRKETQY
J: TRBJ2-1; V: TRBV25-1; D: TRBD2; CDR3: ASSEAWIAGESYEQF
J: TRBJ2-5; V: TRBV18; D: TRBD2; CDR3: ASSPPGLAGGETQY
J: TRBJ1-1; V: TRBV6-1; D: NA; CDR3: ASSERRDTEAF
J: TRBJ1-1; V: TRBV5-1; D: NA; CDR3: ASSSLREGVGLDTEAF
J: TRBJ2-7; V: TRBV7-2; D: TRBD2; CDR3: ASSFGTSGYEQY
J: TRBJ1-2; V: TRBV27; D: TRBD1; CDR3: ASSSYGQGNGYT
J: TRBJ2-7; V: TRBV5-6; D: NA; CDR3: ASSLRGVWYEQY
J: TRBJ2-1; V: TRBV7-2; D: TRBD2; CDR3: ASSPTSGNYNEQF
J: TRBJ1-3; V: TRBV19; D: NA; CDR3: ASSNDRPAGNTIY
J: TRBJ2-3; V: TRBV19; D: NA; CDR3: ASSSPGITDTQY
J: TRBJ1-4; V: TRBV6-1; D: TRBD1; CDR3: ASRSPGTGHEKLF
J: TRBJ2-7; V: TRBV9; D: NA; CDR3: ASSVGGSSGSSYEQY